The rows below give T cell receptor beta chains drawn from one sample of a study of post-analysis software for immune sequencing data. TCRdb called the PCR reads again in MiXCR, with one record for every CDR3 protein. The table records about 200,000 distinct CDR3 sequences, over 25% of them present only once. The sample comprised blood. These receptors originate from a girl aged 2-17 years with multiple sclerosis. The CDR3 runs from the conserved cysteine through the conserved F or W. A D gene is named only where the DNA matches it firmly. The size entry is marked missing in some rows and otherwise reads once, few, many or a size class.

>TRBV7-2|few|-|TRBJ2-1
TGTGCCAGCAGCCCAGGTAGTCCCTACGAGCAGTTCTTC
CASSPGSPYEQFF
>TRBV29-1|many|-|TRBJ2-1
TGCAGCGTTCGTCGCAGGGGAGTCAACAATGAGCAGTTCTTC
CSVRRRGVNNEQFF
>TRBV6-1|few|-|TRBJ2-1
TGTGCCAGTAACAGGGGACTAGTCAATGAGCAGTTCTTC
CASNRGLVNEQFF
>TRBV4-1|-|-|TRBJ1-2
TGCGCCAGCAGCCCACCTCCATCGGCGGGGGACGGCTACACCTTC
CASSPPPSAGDGYTF
>TRBV12-3/TRBV12-4|-|-|TRBJ2-7
TGTGCCAGCAGTTCCCCTATCTCCGGGACGACGGCCTACGAGCAGTACTTC
CASSSPISGTTAYEQYF
>TRBV5-1|many|TRBD1|TRBJ2-5
TGCGCCAGCAGCTATAAGACAGGGGAGACCCAGTACTTC
CASSYKTGETQYF
>TRBV10-3|many|-|TRBJ1-1
TGTGCCATCAGTGAGTTAACCGGGGAGATAGAGGACACTGAAGCTTTCTTT
CAISELTGEIEDTEAFF
>TRBV7-9|many|TRBD2|TRBJ2-7
TGTGCCAGCAGCTTACTAGCGGGTTACTCCTACGAGCAGTACTTC
CASSLLAGYSYEQYF
>TRBV5-1|-|-|TRBJ2-3
TGCGCCAGCAGTATACCGGGACGCACAGATACGCAGTATTTT
CASSIPGRTDTQYF
>TRBV20-1|many|TRBD1|TRBJ1-2
TGCAGTGCTAGAGTGGCAGGGGGGGGCTACACCTTC
CSARVAGGGYTF